These 28 T cell receptor beta chains were sequenced from one sample in a study of neurological immune-mediated disorders. Each CDR3 protein gets one entry after TCRdb re-called the 5' RACE reads with MiXCR. Of 130,000 or so distinct CDR3 sequences detected, more than 2.5% appear once; the ten largest clones hold around 1.4%. Material: PBMCs. The receptors derive from a woman in her 30s with multiple sclerosis.

This clonotype has a count of ten or more. The genes are TRBV12-3 or TRBV12-4 and TRBJ2-3, with D perhaps being TRBD1 or TRBD2 (6 bases each). CDR3 length equals 18 residues. V was pared by 6 bases and J by 6 bases, with 28 bases between. The CDR3 spells CASSERPWGVGARDTQYF. The DNA for the CDR3 is TGTGCCAGCAGCGAACGCCCGTGGGGGGTGGGGGCCCGGGATACGCAGTATTTT.

This clonotype was recorded many times. The gene calls are TRBV5-8 and TRBJ2-7; 13 positions agree with TRBD2. CDR1 is SGHTS, CDR2 YDEGEE, per germline. V was pared by 3 bases and J by 3 bases, with 6 bases of the junction left unmatched. This CDR3 region has 16 residues. CDR3: CASSSIRTSGSYEQYF. The DNA of the CDR3 is TGTGCCAGCAGCTCCATACGGACTAGCGGGAGCTACGAGCAGTACTTC.

Ten or more counts support this clonotype. The CDR3 DNA follows: TGTGCCAGCAGTGTGTGGTCGGGTAGGGGGGACAATGAGCAGTTCTTC. Amino acid sequence: CASSVWSGRGDNEQFF. The chain uses TRBV25-1 and TRBJ2-1, with D perhaps being TRBD1 or TRBD2 (6 bases each). The CDR3 sequence is 16 residues long. Germline CDR1 is MGHDK and CDR2 is SYGVNS. V lost 4 bases and J 5 bases, leaving 18 bases between the germline ends.

This clonotype was seen ten or more times. V gene TRBV7-6 combines with J gene TRBJ2-2; D perhaps matches TRBD2 (5 bases). Trimming stripped 9 bases from V and 3 bases from J, with 11 bases between. Germline V lookup: CDR1 SGHVS, CDR2 FNYEAQ. This CDR3 comprises 13 residues. The CDR3 DNA reads TGTGCCAGTTCGTCGGGGTACACCGGGGAGCTGTTTTTT. This encodes CASSSGYTGELFF.

The V gene is TRBV28, the J gene TRBJ2-7; TRBD1 agrees at 8 bases. The germline V gene has CDR1 MDHEN and CDR2 SYDVKM. CDR3 length: 15 amino acids. V lost 7 bases and J lost 6; bases outside the gene matches: 14. In DNA, the CDR3 is TGTGCCAGCACCGCCCCCGGACAGGGTTTGTTCGAGCAGTACTTC. It encodes CASTAPGQGLFEQYF. The entire variable domain, with the rest obtained from reference TRBV28 and TRBJ2-7, is as follows: DVKVTQSSRYLVKRTGEKVFLECVQDMDHENMFWYRQDPGLGLRLIYFSYDVKMKEKGDIPEGYSVSREKKERFSLILESASTNQTSMYLCASTAPGQGLFEQYFGPGTRLTVT.

In its sample, this clonotype was seen many times. This rearrangement joins TRBV7-2 to TRBJ1-1, with D hard to call. There are 13 residues in the CDR3. Trimming cost V 5 bases and J 6 bases, with 13 bases left between them. Germline V gene sequence: CDR1 SGHTA, CDR2 FQGNSA. Here the CDR3 reads CASSPFLSAEAFF. The CDR3 nucleotides are TGTGCCAGCAGCCCTTTTCTGTCAGCTGAAGCTTTCTTT. Full variable domain (remainder filled in from reference TRBV7-2 and TRBJ1-1): GAGVSQSPSNKVTEKGKDVELRCDPISGHTALYWYRQSLGQGLEFLIYFQGNSAPDKSGLPSDRFSAERTGGSVSTLTIQRTQQEDSAVYLCASSPFLSAEAFFGQGTRLTVV.

This clonotype has at least ten counts. The gene calls are TRBV7-2 and TRBJ2-1, with TRBD1 as a possible D gene (6 bases). Germline CDR1 SGHTA, CDR2 FQGNSA. V shed 3 bases and J shed 0 bases, with 24 bases lying between them. The CDR3 length is 20 residues. The CDR3 here is CASSFRAQGITPSSYNEQFF. CDR3 DNA sequence: TGTGCCAGCAGCTTTCGGGCTCAGGGGATAACGCCGAGCTCCTACAATGAGCAGTTCTTC.

This clonotype occurred many times. J is TRBJ1-1 and V is TRBV6-5, with D possibly being TRBD1 (5 bases). CDR3 length equals 14 residues. In germline, CDR1 is MNHEY, CDR2 SVGAGI. The V gene lost 6 bases and the J gene lost 0 bases, with 11 bases spanning the gap. The CDR3 coding sequence is TGTGCCAGCAGCCGCGACAGATTGAACACTGAAGCTTTCTTT. The encoded protein is CASSRDRLNTEAFF.

This clonotype was detected many times. This chain connects TRBV6-5 to TRBJ2-7; no definite D call. The V gene lost 6 bases and the J gene lost 3 bases, with 6 bases spanning the gap. Germline CDR1 MNHEY, CDR2 SVGAGI. This CDR3 comprises 11 residues. CDR3 amino acids: CASRKYYEQYF. CDR3 coding DNA: TGTGCCAGCAGAAAATACTACGAGCAGTACTTC.

This clonotype was counted at least ten times. The J gene is TRBJ2-6, the V gene TRBV9; TRBD1 matches 7 bases. V was pared by 3 bases and J by 4 bases, with 7 bases of the junction left unmatched. The CDR3 runs 16 residues. CDR1 is SGDLS, CDR2 YYNGEE, per germline. CDR3 bases: TGTGCCAGCAGCGCCAAAGGGGGCGTAGGGGCCAACGTCCTGACTTTC. Amino acid sequence: CASSAKGGVGANVLTF.

This clonotype was detected ten times or more. The chain couples TRBV20-1 to TRBJ1-6; D gene unclear. Germline loops: CDR1 DFQATT, CDR2 SNEGSKA (reference sequence). The CDR3 is 14 residues long. The ends were cut back, 3 bases at V and 9 bases at J, with 15 bases in the middle. CDR3 DNA: TGCAGTGCTAGGGGCGGACCAGGAGGTTCACCCCTCCACTTT. Translating gives CSARGGPGGSPLHF.

Remarks on this clonotype: A junction boundary mismatches the germline segment, possibly from a read error. This chain uses TRBV12-3 or TRBV12-4 with TRBJ1-6; D perhaps matches TRBD1 (6 bases). The length of the CDR3 is 15 residues. The CDR3: CASSLTGQSNSTLNF. The CDR3 DNA follows: TGTGCCAGCAGTTTGACAGGACAGTCTAATTCAACCCTCAACTTT.

This clonotype was counted ten times or more. The rearrangement links TRBV20-1 to TRBJ1-4; 7 nucleotides agree with TRBD1. V shed 4 bases and J 7 bases; nucleotides not matched to a gene: 12. Germline lookup yields CDR1 DFQATT and CDR2 SNEGSKA (reference sequence). The CDR3 is 15 amino acids. The CDR3 nucleotides are TGCAGTGCTATTGGGACAGCCTCCGAGGGTGAAAAACTGTTTTTT. Translating gives CSAIGTASEGEKLFF.

This clonotype was picked up many times. The rearrangement joins TRBV7-9 to TRBJ2-3; perhaps TRBD2 as D (5 bases). The CDR3 contains 15 residues. Germline CDR1 SEHNR, CDR2 FQNEAQ (reference sequence). V was cut by 7 bases and J by 0 bases, with 14 bases left in between. CDR3 amino acids: CASTGSGRSTDTQYF. In DNA form, the CDR3 reads TGTGCCAGCACGGGGTCGGGCCGAAGCACAGATACGCAGTATTTT.

This clonotype was seen repeatedly, ten times or more. The chain has TRBV5-1 and TRBJ2-5; D remains unclear. V gave up 4 bases and J gave up 4 bases, with 17 bases separating them. The CDR3 consists of 15 residues. Germline assignment: CDR1 SGHRS and CDR2 YFSETQ. The CDR3 region is CASSQEPGMGETQYF. The CDR3 DNA follows: TGCGCCAGCAGCCAAGAACCGGGTATGGGAGAGACCCAGTACTTC.

In its sample, this clonotype was seen many times. The J gene is TRBJ1-1, the V gene TRBV9; D is unclear. Germline assignment: CDR1 SGDLS and CDR2 YYNGEE. V lost 3 bases and J lost 2, with 8 bases in between. This CDR3 comprises 13 residues. In DNA form, the CDR3 reads TGTGCCAGCAGCGCTCGACACAACACTGAAGCTTTCTTT. Translating gives CASSARHNTEAFF.

In this sample, this clonotype turned up many times. This chain joins TRBV20-1 and TRBJ1-2; a possible D gene is TRBD1 (6 bases). Germline CDR1 DFQATT, CDR2 SNEGSKA (reference sequence). CDR3 length equals 11 residues. With 3 bases removed from V and 9 bases from J, the gap between germline ends came to 11 bases. CDR3 DNA sequence: TGCAGTGCTAGCCCAGGGGAGAGCTACACCTTC. Protein product: CSASPGESYTF.

This clonotype came up a few times. This sequence joins TRBV27 and TRBJ2-7; 9 nucleotides align to TRBD2. Germline loops: CDR1 MNHEY, CDR2 SMNVEV (reference sequence). The V gene end was trimmed by 5 bases and the J gene end by 4 bases; junction bases not matched to a gene: 9. This CDR3 contains 15 residues. CDR3 amino acids: CASSPAASGTYEQYF. CDR3 DNA sequence: TGTGCCAGCAGTCCCGCGGCTAGCGGGACGTACGAGCAGTACTTC.

This clonotype was counted at least ten times. The CDR3 here is CASSLGQGYNSPLHF. CDR3 coding DNA: TGTGCCAGCAGCTTAGGTCAGGGCTATAATTCACCCCTCCACTTT. V is TRBV7-2 and J is TRBJ1-6; a weak D match, TRBD1 (5 bases). Deletions cut 1 base from V and 3 bases from J, with 7 bases between. The CDR3 has 15 amino acids. The germline V gene has CDR1 SGHTA and CDR2 FQGNSA.

This clonotype was detected ten times or more. V usage is TRBV6-6 and J usage is TRBJ1-5, with 7 bases aligning to TRBD1. Germline V lookup: CDR1 MNHNY, CDR2 SVGAGI (reference sequence). The CDR3 totals 17 residues. Trimming removed 4 bases from V and 6 bases from J; junction bases left unmatched: 15. CDR3 coding DNA: TGTGCCAGCAGTTTGGTGGACCCGGGACAGTATCTTCAGCCCCAGCATTTT. It specifies CASSLVDPGQYLQPQHF.

Many counts were recorded for this clonotype. The chain recombines TRBV12-3 or TRBV12-4 with TRBJ1-2; D might be TRBD1 (5 bases). Trimming cost V 2 bases and J 7 bases, with 11 bases left between them. This CDR3 has 13 amino acids. As DNA, the CDR3 is TGTGCCAGCAGTTTAACAGACGGGGGTGGCTACACCTTC. Its translation is CASSLTDGGGYTF.

This clonotype was counted many times. The rearrangement joins TRBV29-1 to TRBJ1-5; 10 bases line up with TRBD1. CDR1 SQVTM and CDR2 ANQGSEA come from the germline V gene. With V trimmed by 6 bases and J by 4 bases, 3 bases remained unmatched. This CDR3 spans 13 amino acids. The DNA for the CDR3 is TGCAGCGTGGGGACAGGGGCAAATCAGCCCCAGCATTTT. Translation: CSVGTGANQPQHF.

Many counts were recorded for this clonotype. The rearrangement joins TRBV20-1 to TRBJ2-5, with TRBD2 identical over 7 bases. Germline CDR1 and CDR2: DFQATT and SNEGSKA (reference sequence). Losses at the gene ends were 4 bases for V and 4 bases for J; bases not matched to a gene: 9. The CDR3 runs to 14 residues. In DNA, the CDR3 is TGCAGTGCTACCCGCCCGGGACTATTAGAGACCCAGTACTTC. This translates into CSATRPGLLETQYF.

In its sample, this clonotype was seen many times. The genes are TRBV7-2 and TRBJ2-7; 10 nucleotides line up with TRBD2. Germline values: CDR1 SGHTA, CDR2 FQGNSA. Unmatched junction bases numbered 7, after V lost 5 bases and J lost 9 bases. The CDR3 covers 13 residues. The CDR3 region is CASSPGTSAPQYF. Written as DNA, the CDR3 is TGTGCCAGCAGCCCCGGGACTAGCGCTCCGCAGTACTTC.

This clonotype was recorded many times. The chain uses TRBV6-6 and TRBJ2-7; D not certain. Germline V lookup: CDR1 MNHNY, CDR2 SVGAGI (reference sequence). The length of the CDR3 is 12 residues. The ends were cut back, 6 bases at V and 4 bases at J, with 10 bases in the middle. CDR3 sequence reads: CASSRGPYEQYF. In nucleotides, the CDR3 is TGTGCCAGCAGCAGAGGCCCTTACGAGCAGTACTTC.

This clonotype occurred many times. The rearrangement joins TRBV20-1 to TRBJ1-1; D not certain. Germline V gene lookup returns CDR1 DFQATT and CDR2 SNEGSKA (reference sequence). Trimming removed 6 bases from V and 4 bases from J, with 18 bases in between. The CDR3 consists of 14 residues. The CDR3 coding sequence is TGCAGTGCCCCCCGATTGGAAACCACCACTGAAGCTTTCTTT. Translating gives CSAPRLETTTEAFF.

This clonotype has at least ten counts. The chain joins TRBV7-9 to TRBJ2-7; D possibly corresponds to TRBD1 (8 bases). Per germline, CDR1 SEHNR and CDR2 FQNEAQ (reference sequence). The CDR3 length is 13 residues. Trimming shortened V by 5 bases and J by 6 bases, and 14 bases separated the two germline ends. The CDR3 loop reads CASSMDREGEQYF. The CDR3 DNA reads TGTGCCAGCAGCATGGACAGGGAGGGCGAGCAGTACTTC.

The sample holds a few counts of this clonotype. The V and J genes are TRBV5-1 and TRBJ1-4, with 8 bases lining up with TRBD1. The CDR3 has 15 residues. Germline-derived CDR1 and CDR2 are SGHRS and YFSETQ. Trimming removed 2 bases from V and 10 bases from J; junction bases left unmatched: 10. The CDR3, as DNA: TGCGCCAGCAGCTTAGGTGGACAGGGAGGGCCAAAACTGTTTTTT. Protein sequence: CASSLGGQGGPKLFF.